These 18 T cell receptor beta chains originate from one sample sequenced in a study of blood T cell repertoires in COVID-19. Only in-frame clones appear in the TCRdb table, and some are missing; sequencing was by immunoSEQ multiplex PCR. The sample includes a few hundred thousand clones, approximately 91% of them seen just once. Sample: peripheral blood. These receptors were obtained from a man aged 50-60 years with acute or convalescent COVID-19.

This clone was found many times. A junction boundary mismatches the germline segment, possibly from a read error. The chain carries TRBV7-8 and TRBJ1-3; 8 positions agree with TRBD1. CDR3 length: 13 amino acids. The V gene's germline CDR1 is SGHVS and CDR2 FQNEAQ. The CDR3 coding sequence is TGTGCCAGCAGCTTAGGGACAGGGACCCATTGGCATTTT. Translating it yields CASSLGTGTHWHF.

V is TRBV5-4 and J is TRBJ2-7, with 8 bases identical to TRBD2. Germline CDR1 SGHNT, CDR2 YYREEE (reference sequence). The CDR3 sequence is 14 residues long. V lost 2 bases to trimming and J lost 0 bases; unmatched junction nucleotides: 1. CDR3 in amino acids: CASSFTSGSYEQYF. DNA of the CDR3: TGTGCCAGCAGCTTTACTAGCGGCTCCTACGAGCAGTACTTC.

This clone was found once. This sequence joins TRBV19 and TRBJ1-5, with D unclear. The ends were cut back, 3 bases at V and 1 base at J, with 10 bases in the middle. CDR3 length: 15 amino acids. Looked up from germline, CDR1 is LNHDA and CDR2 is SQIVND (reference sequence). The CDR3 loop is CASSIREISNQPQHF. The CDR3 nucleotides are TGTGCCAGTAGTATTCGCGAAATCAGCAATCAGCCCCAGCATTTT.

V is TRBV6-6 and J is TRBJ1-4; TRBD1 aligns across 8 bases. V lost 4 bases to trimming and J lost 8 bases; unmatched junction nucleotides: 3. The CDR3 spans 13 residues. Germline lookup yields CDR1 MNHNY and CDR2 SVGAGI (reference sequence). CDR3 DNA: TGTGCCAGCAGTTGGACAGGGCCAGAAAAACTGTTTTTT. Translation gives CASSWTGPEKLFF.

The V and J genes are TRBV30 and TRBJ1-1, with D possibly being TRBD1 (6 bases). The germline V gene encodes CDR1 GTSNPN and CDR2 SVGIG (reference sequence). The CDR3 is made up of 13 amino acids. V lost 5 bases and J lost 4, with 14 bases in between. Here the CDR3 reads CAWEAEGGTEAFF. The CDR3 DNA is TGTGCCTGGGAGGCGGAAGGGGGCACTGAAGCTTTCTTT.

V usage is TRBV18 and J usage is TRBJ2-3; 10 nucleotides agree with TRBD2. The V segment lost 4 bases and the J segment 2 bases; nucleotides outside the gene matches: 12. Germline CDR1 reads KGHSH; CDR2 reads LQKENI. CDR3 length equals 18 residues. The CDR3: CASSLKRTSGTDTDTQYF. In DNA form, the CDR3 reads TGTGCCAGCTCACTCAAACGGACTAGCGGAACGGACACAGATACGCAGTATTTT.

V is TRBV11-3 and J is TRBJ2-1; D unclear. This CDR3 is built from 13 residues. Germline V gene lookup returns CDR1 SGHNT and CDR2 YENEEA. Deletions cut 0 bases from V and 9 bases from J, with 9 bases between. This chain's CDR3 is CASSLEGTSEQFF. The DNA for the CDR3 is TGTGCCAGCAGCTTAGAGGGCACAAGTGAGCAGTTCTTC.

The J gene is TRBJ2-2, the V gene TRBV29-1; 13 bases are shared with TRBD2. CDR3 size: 17 residues. Germline V gene lookup returns CDR1 SQVTM and CDR2 ANQGSEA. V dropped 7 bases and J dropped 4; count of bases not matched to a gene: 12. Here the CDR3 DNA reads TGCAGCGCCGGCTGGGGTGGGACTAGCGGGGTCACCGGGGAGCTGTTTTTT. Protein sequence: CSAGWGGTSGVTGELFF.

This rearrangement joins TRBV2 to TRBJ1-2; the D is unclear. Germline lookup yields CDR1 SNHLY and CDR2 FYNNEI. CDR3 length: 13 residues. Trimming cost V 7 bases and J 7 bases, with 16 bases left between them. The CDR3 bases are TGTGCCAGCACAAGTAGTAGAGGGTTTGGCTACACCTTC. Protein sequence: CASTSSRGFGYTF. The complete variable domain, with remaining parts taken from reference TRBV2 and TRBJ1-2, reads EPEVTQTPSHQVTQMGQEVILRCVPISNHLYFYWYRQILGQKVEFLVSFYNNEISEKSEIFDDQFSVERPDGSNFTLKIRSTKLEDSAMYFCASTSSRGFGYTFGSGTRLTVV.

This chain uses TRBV4-2 with TRBJ2-7; tentatively, D is TRBD1 (5 bases). The length of the CDR3 is 18 residues. The V gene lost 0 bases and the J gene lost 2 bases, with 20 bases spanning the gap. Germline assignment: CDR1 LGHNA and CDR2 YNFKEQ. CDR3: CASSQDGFRSRVPYEQYF. The DNA for the CDR3 is TGTGCCAGCAGCCAAGATGGTTTTAGGAGCAGGGTACCCTACGAGCAGTACTTC.

The chain has TRBV6-6 and TRBJ1-3, with D tentatively TRBD1 (6 bases). The length of the CDR3 is 15 residues. V lost 2 bases and J lost 4, with 12 bases in between. Germline assignment: CDR1 MNHNY and CDR2 SVGAGI (reference sequence). CDR3 DNA: TGTGCCAGCAGTTACGACCTGGGGGCCGGAAACACCATATATTTT. The encoded protein is CASSYDLGAGNTIYF.

This chain joins TRBV7-3 and TRBJ2-3, with 10 nucleotides matching TRBD2. J was trimmed by 4 bases and V by 1 base; bases with no gene match: 8. The CDR3 extends over 17 amino acids. Germline V lookup: CDR1 SGHTA, CDR2 FQGTGA. DNA for the CDR3: TGTGCCAGCAGCTTAAACGGACTAGCGGCGGGCGCAGATACGCAGTATTTT. It codes for CASSLNGLAAGADTQYF.

The rearrangement links TRBV7-9 to TRBJ1-2, with TRBD1 matching 8 bases. Per the germline V gene, CDR1 is SEHNR and CDR2 is FQNEAQ (reference sequence). J lost 6 bases, V lost 5 bases, and 5 bases had no gene match. This CDR3 comprises 13 residues. The CDR3 spells CASSPVGQDGYTF. The CDR3 DNA sequence: TGTGCCAGCAGCCCGGTGGGACAGGATGGCTACACCTTC.

The chain couples TRBV21-1 to TRBJ1-1. TRBV21-1 is flagged as a pseudogene. This CDR3 has 17 amino acids. This chain's CDR3 is CAKAHLTVDEANTEAFF. The CDR3 nucleotides read TGTGCAAAGGCACACCTAACGGTCGATGAGGCTAACACTGAAGCTTTCTTT.

The V call is TRBV5-1, the J call TRBJ2-5, with D possibly TRBD1 on 6 matching bases. Germline V gene data show CDR1 as SGHRS and CDR2 as YFSETQ. Trimming removed 1 base from V and 3 bases from J, with 19 bases in between. This CDR3 comprises 17 residues. The CDR3 is CASSLRGIGMGKETQYF. CDR3 nucleotides: TGCGCCAGCAGCTTGAGGGGGATAGGGATGGGTAAAGAGACCCAGTACTTC. The full variable domain, its missing parts supplied by reference TRBV5-1 and TRBJ2-5, is KAGVTQTPRYLIKTRGQQVTLSCSPISGHRSVSWYQQTPGQGLQFLFEYFSETQRNKGNFPGRFSGRQFSNSRSEMNVSTLELGDSALYLCASSLRGIGMGKETQYFGPGTRLLVL.

The V and J genes are TRBV7-9 and TRBJ2-2; D might be TRBD1 (6 bases). Germline V gene sequence: CDR1 SEHNR, CDR2 FQNEAQ (reference sequence). V gave up 7 bases and J gave up 0 bases, with 18 bases separating them. This CDR3 comprises 17 residues. CDR3 sequence (DNA): TGTGCCAGCAACGGAGGACGGACAGCCGCGAACACCGGGGAGCTGTTTTTT. This sequence encodes CASNGGRTAANTGELFF.

This chain connects TRBV5-4 to TRBJ2-5, with 14 positions matching TRBD2. The CDR3 totals 16 residues. V dropped 10 bases and J dropped 5; count of bases not matched to a gene: 13. Germline assignment: CDR1 SGHNT and CDR2 YYREEE (reference sequence). Here the CDR3 reads CALTSGGAGGSETQYF. For the CDR3, the DNA is TGTGCCCTGACTAGCGGGGGGGCCGGTGGCAGCGAGACCCAGTACTTC. Full variable domain (remainder filled in from reference TRBV5-4 and TRBJ2-5): ETGVTQSPTHLIKTRGQQVTLRCSSQSGHNTVSWYQQALGQGPQFIFQYYREEENGRGNFPPRFSGLQFPNYSSELNVNALELDDSALYLCALTSGGAGGSETQYFGPGTRLLVL.

The rearrangement joins TRBV14 to TRBJ2-6, with D tentatively TRBD2 (5 bases). CDR3 length equals 16 residues. Trimming pared 4 bases from V and 0 bases from J, leaving 10 bases between. Germline-derived CDR1 and CDR2 are SGHDN and FVKESK. CDR3 bases: TGTGCCAGCAGCCCCTCACGGGGCTCTGGGGCCAACGTCCTGACTTTC. Its translation: CASSPSRGSGANVLTF. Filled out from reference TRBV14 and TRBJ2-6, the complete variable domain reads EAGVTQFPSHSVIEKGQTVTLRCDPISGHDNLYWYRRVMGKEIKFLLHFVKESKQDESGMPNNRFLAERTGGTYSTLKVQPAELEDSGVYFCASSPSRGSGANVLTFGAGSRLTVL.